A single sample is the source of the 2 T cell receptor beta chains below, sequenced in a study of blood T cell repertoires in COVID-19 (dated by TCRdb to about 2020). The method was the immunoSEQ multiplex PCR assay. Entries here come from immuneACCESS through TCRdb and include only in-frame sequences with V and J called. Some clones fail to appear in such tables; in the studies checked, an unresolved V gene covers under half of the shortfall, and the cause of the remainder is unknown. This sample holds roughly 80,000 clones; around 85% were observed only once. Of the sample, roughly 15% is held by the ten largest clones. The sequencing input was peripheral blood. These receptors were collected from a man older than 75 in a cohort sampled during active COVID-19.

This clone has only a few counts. CDR3 sequence (DNA): TGTGCCAGCAGCTTGGGAGGGCCTTACGAGCAGTACTTC. Its translation is CASSLGGPYEQYF. The chain has TRBV5-5 and TRBJ2-7; a weak D match, TRBD2 (5 bases). V shed 0 bases and J shed 4 bases, with 8 bases lying between them. Germline assignment: CDR1 SGHKS and CDR2 YYEKEE (reference sequence). CDR3 length equals 13 residues.

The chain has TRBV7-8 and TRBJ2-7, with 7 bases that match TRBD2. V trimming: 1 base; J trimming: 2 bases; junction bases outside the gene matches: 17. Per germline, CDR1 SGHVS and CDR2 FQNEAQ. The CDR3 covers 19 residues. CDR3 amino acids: CASSLVWQIEGGLAYEQYF. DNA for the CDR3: TGTGCCAGCAGCTTAGTCTGGCAGATCGAGGGCGGACTAGCCTACGAGCAGTACTTC. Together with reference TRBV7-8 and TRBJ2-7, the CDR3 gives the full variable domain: GAGVSQSPRYKVAKRGQDVALRCDPISGHVSLFWYQQALGQGPEFLTYFQNEAQLDKSGLPSDRFFAERPEGSVSTLKIQRTQQEDSAVYLCASSLVWQIEGGLAYEQYFGPGTRLTVT.